Below are 3 T cell receptor beta chains sequenced from a single sample in a study of CD8 T cells in Susac syndrome. Reverse transcription of roughly 0.5 to 1 ug RNA was carried out with random hexamers. TCRdb processed the immunoSEQ multiplex PCR reads anew with MiXCR; each CDR3 protein has one entry. The repertoire consists of roughly 180,000 distinct CDR3 sequences, with roughly 94% occurring once and the leading ten covering approximately 0.099%. The sequenced sample consisted of CD4+ T cells from PBMCs. These receptors all come from a human donor with Susac syndrome.

The chain combines TRBV19 with TRBJ2-5; TRBD2 matches 7 bases. Germline V gene lookup returns CDR1 LNHDA and CDR2 SQIVND (reference sequence). The CDR3 spans 14 residues. V dropped 8 bases and J dropped 4; count of bases not matched to a gene: 10. CDR3 DNA sequence: TGTGCCAGTGGTCCAGCGGGGAGCCGAGAGACCCAGTACTTC. Its protein product is CASGPAGSRETQYF.

The rearrangement uses TRBV7-9 and TRBJ1-2, with D perhaps TRBD1 (6 bases). V gave up 3 bases and J gave up 5 bases, with 10 bases separating them. Germline values: CDR1 SEHNR, CDR2 FQNEAQ (reference sequence). There are 13 residues in the CDR3. CDR3 loop: CASSLNTGYGYTF. DNA of the CDR3: TGTGCCAGCAGCTTGAATACAGGGTATGGCTACACCTTC. The variable domain in full, with the rest retrieved from reference TRBV7-9 and TRBJ1-2, is DTGVSQNPRHKITKRGQNVTFRCDPISEHNRLYWYRQTLGQGPEFLTYFQNEAQLEKSRLLSDRFSAERPKGSFSTLEIQRTEQGDSAMYLCASSLNTGYGYTFGSGTRLTVV.

This clonotype was counted a few times. V and J are TRBV7-2 and TRBJ2-5; a possible D gene is TRBD2 (6 bases). Trimming shortened V by 5 bases and J by 5 bases, and 15 bases separated the two germline ends. This CDR3 has 14 amino acids. The V gene's germline CDR1 is SGHTA and CDR2 FQGNSA. The CDR3 DNA is TGTGCCAGCAGCCCCCTGGCGGGGTCGGAGACCCAGTACTTC. Protein: CASSPLAGSETQYF.